The source of this TCR beta chain is a study of early T cells in non-severe SARS-CoV-2 infection. V was clipped by 4 bases and J by 5 bases; unmatched bases: 9. This CDR3 contains 14 residues. The germline CDR1 and CDR2 sequences are DFQATT and SNEGSKA (reference sequence). This clonotype was seen a few times. TCRdb passed the 5' RACE reads through MiXCR, listing each CDR3 protein once. The sample yields about 97,000 distinct CDR3 sequences, around 13% seen once. The TCR comes from an adult who was a healthcare worker with PCR-confirmed SARS-CoV-2 infection or an uninfected control (not recorded which). The gene calls are TRBV20-1 and TRBJ2-3; TRBD1 agrees at 7 bases. Sample: whole blood. The CDR3 bases are TGCAGTGCTACAAAAACAGGGGCTGAAGATACGCAGTATTTT. Translating it yields CSATKTGAEDTQYF.